This T cell receptor (beta chain) emerged from a study of CD4 T cells in relation to SARS-CoV-2 and coronaviruses. Study overall: After roughly eleven days of antigen culture, PBMC TCR beta CDR3s were sequenced. No peptide or an HIV-1 Nef peptide pool served as negative control.

Study conclusions and caveats: Around two thirds of donors had memory CD4+ clonotypes crossrecognizing SARS-CoV-2 and common cold coronavirus spike. SARS-CoV-2-driven expansion was significantly weaker in crossreactive than monoreactive clones.

The method was immunoSEQ multiplex PCR; TCRdb's version includes in-frame clones alone and lacks a portion of them. The sample holds about 19,000 clones; approximately 81% are singletons and the top ten take about 10%. Of note for this clone: Its target is not known.

From germline, CDR1 is MGHRA and CDR2 YSYEKL. The CDR3 runs to 13 residues. The germline V and J ends were trimmed by 0 bases and 8 bases, with 10 bases remaining between them. Before the COVID-19 pandemic, during about 2010-2018, CD4+ T cells were taken from unexposed donors. Isolation of CD4+ T cells took place after 10 days in culture. The J gene is TRBJ1-1, the V gene TRBV4-1; D remains ambiguous. The sequencing input was CD4+ T cells from PBMCs, cultured in vitro. This TCR was sampled from a human donor in good health. CDR3 nucleotide sequence: TGCGCCAGCAGCCAAGATACGGAATTGGAAGCTTTCTTT. Amino acid sequence: CASSQDTELEAFF.